Below are 23 T cell receptor beta chains sequenced from a single sample in a study of siplizumab effects on memory and regulatory T cells. This table comes from immunoSEQ multiplex PCR, and its TCRdb copy is limited to in-frame clones, with some not included. The top ten clones hold roughly 2.5% of a sample with some 100,000 clones, approximately 91% of them seen once. What was sequenced was CD4+ T cells sorted from blood. These TCRs come from a human donor in good health. Some clones in this sample may be carry-over from other donors' samples.

This clone was seen once. The CDR3 bases are TGTGCCAGTAGTAACCGACAGGGGGACTACGAGCAGTACTTC. Protein sequence: CASSNRQGDYEQYF. The chain links TRBV19 to TRBJ2-7; TRBD1 agrees at 9 bases. The CDR3 extends over 14 amino acids. Germline V gene lookup returns CDR1 LNHDA and CDR2 SQIVND (reference sequence). The ends lost 4 bases at V and 3 bases at J; junction bases unmatched: 4.

The genes are TRBV6-1 and TRBJ2-5, with D uncertain. Between the trimmed V and J ends, which lost 1 base and 1 base, there was a span of 7 bases. Germline V gene sequence: CDR1 MNHNS, CDR2 SASEGT. This CDR3 has 14 amino acids. The CDR3 is CASSEVGRQETQYF. CDR3 DNA: TGTGCCAGCAGTGAAGTAGGTCGCCAAGAGACCCAGTACTTC.

This clone showed up just a few times. This chain links TRBV18 with TRBJ2-5, with 8 bases lining up with TRBD2. This CDR3 contains 13 residues. Looked up from germline, CDR1 is KGHSH and CDR2 is LQKENI. J lost 9 bases, V lost 4 bases, and 7 bases had no gene match. In DNA, the CDR3 is TGTGCCAGCTCACTGGGACTAGAGGTGTCCCAGTACTTC. Amino acid sequence: CASSLGLEVSQYF.

J is TRBJ1-3 and V is TRBV7-2, with TRBD1 matching 8 bases. Germline V gives CDR1 SGHTA, CDR2 FQGNSA. This CDR3 is 16 amino acids long. The trim removed 5 bases at V and 3 bases at J, leaving 9 bases unmatched. This CDR3 reads CASSTRTGTSGNTIYF. CDR3 nucleotides: TGTGCCAGCAGCACACGGACAGGGACGAGTGGAAACACCATATATTTT.

The chain carries TRBV6-5 and TRBJ2-7, with D maybe TRBD2 (6 bases). CDR1 and CDR2 from the germline V gene are MNHEY and SVGAGI. The CDR3 is made up of 13 amino acids. Trimming cost V 7 bases and J 3 bases, with 13 bases left between them. CDR3 coding DNA: TGTGCCAGCACCTCGGGACTCATCTACGAGCAGTACTTC. Translation: CASTSGLIYEQYF.

This rearrangement joins TRBV2 to TRBJ2-5, with a weak D call TRBD2 (5 bases). V was clipped by 3 bases and J by 5 bases, with 13 bases between them. The germline V gene encodes CDR1 SNHLY and CDR2 FYNNEI. This CDR3 spans 14 amino acids. CDR3 amino acids: CASSDRFTGETQYF. In nucleotides, the CDR3 is TGTGCCAGCAGTGACCGTTTTACGGGGGAGACCCAGTACTTC.

Remarks on this clone: One end of the junction fails to match germline, which may point to a read error. V usage is TRBV7-9 and J usage is TRBJ1-4, with 8 bases aligning to TRBD1. This CDR3 has 15 amino acids. The germline V gene has CDR1 SEHNR and CDR2 FQNEAQ (reference sequence). The CDR3 region is CASSLRVTGDEKLFF. In nucleotides, the CDR3 is TGTGCCAGCAGCTTAAGGGTGACAGGGGATGAGAAACTGTTTTTT.

The rearrangement links TRBV2 to TRBJ2-1; 10 positions agree with TRBD2. With V trimmed by 7 bases and J by 5 bases, 8 bases remained unmatched. Germline V CDR1 and CDR2: SNHLY, FYNNEI. This CDR3 region has 15 residues. The CDR3 coding sequence is TGTGCCAGCAAAGTTAGCGGGAGGAATAACAATGAGCAGTTCTTC. Amino acids: CASKVSGRNNNEQFF.

A single count supports this clone. The rearrangement joins TRBV7-9 to TRBJ2-7; no firm D call. From germline, CDR1 is SEHNR and CDR2 FQNEAQ (reference sequence). V lost 1 base, J lost 3 bases, and 7 bases lay in between. The CDR3 totals 13 residues. CDR3 in amino acids: CASSLEPGYEQYF. The CDR3 region has the DNA TGTGCCAGCAGCTTAGAACCGGGCTACGAGCAGTACTTC.

The rearrangement links TRBV6-4 to TRBJ2-1; tentative D call: TRBD1 (5 bases). V lost 3 bases and J 12 bases, leaving 15 bases between the germline ends. Looked up from germline, CDR1 is MRHNA and CDR2 is SNTAGT. CDR3 size: 13 residues. For the CDR3, the DNA is TGTGCCAGCAGTGAATCAATAGGGGTAAGGCAGTTCTTC. Translated, it gives CASSESIGVRQFF.

This clone was detected only a few times. V gene TRBV7-2 combines with J gene TRBJ2-5; TRBD1 matches at 7 bases. CDR1 and CDR2 from the germline V gene are SGHTA and FQGNSA. J lost 3 bases, V lost 4 bases, and 8 bases had no gene match. CDR3 length equals 15 residues. The CDR3 loop reads CASSSQGVGKETQYF. Here the CDR3 DNA reads TGTGCCAGCAGCTCCCAGGGGGTAGGGAAAGAGACCCAGTACTTC.

This chain uses TRBV7-9 with TRBJ2-3; D perhaps matches TRBD2 (5 bases). The germline CDR1 and CDR2 sequences are SEHNR and FQNEAQ (reference sequence). The V gene lost 0 bases and the J gene lost 6 bases, with 16 bases spanning the gap. The CDR3 is 16 amino acids. Here the CDR3 reads CASSLAEVTPGDTQYF. DNA of the CDR3: TGTGCCAGCAGCTTAGCCGAGGTGACTCCGGGGGATACGCAGTATTTT.

The V call is TRBV18, the J call TRBJ2-7; D could derive from TRBD1 or TRBD2 (7 bases each). Germline-derived CDR1 and CDR2 are KGHSH and LQKENI. This CDR3 is 15 amino acids long. The ends were cut back, 6 bases at V and 7 bases at J, with 22 bases in the middle. The CDR3 DNA reads TGTGCCAGCTCCCAGGGAGGGGGCGATACTGGGGAGCAGTACTTC. This gives the protein CASSQGGGDTGEQYF.

The J gene is TRBJ1-2, the V gene TRBV19; perhaps TRBD1 as D (5 bases). CDR1 is LNHDA and CDR2 is SQIVND in the germline V gene (reference sequence). The ends were cut back, 3 bases at V and 2 bases at J, with 10 bases in the middle. The CDR3 extends over 14 amino acids. The CDR3 loop is CASSIQDKNYGYTF. CDR3 sequence (DNA): TGTGCCAGTAGTATCCAGGACAAGAACTATGGCTACACCTTC.

V usage is TRBV5-1 and J usage is TRBJ2-7; TRBD2 matches at 10 bases. The CDR3 is 15 residues long. Trimming at V came to 4 bases and at J to 0 bases, leaving 4 bases not matched to a gene. From germline, CDR1 is SGHRS and CDR2 YFSETQ. Here the CDR3 reads CASSASSGSSYEQYF. The CDR3 region has the DNA TGCGCCAGCAGCGCGTCTAGCGGGAGCTCCTACGAGCAGTACTTC. Based on the CDR3 plus reference TRBV5-1 and TRBJ2-7, the full variable domain is KAGVTQTPRYLIKTRGQQVTLSCSPISGHRSVSWYQQTPGQGLQFLFEYFSETQRNKGNFPGRFSGRQFSNSRSEMNVSTLELGDSALYLCASSASSGSSYEQYFGPGTRLTVT.

V usage is TRBV29-1 and J usage is TRBJ2-2; D ambiguous. CDR1 is SQVTM and CDR2 is ANQGSEA in the germline V gene. V gave up 7 bases and J gave up 2 bases, with 5 bases separating them. CDR3 length equals 11 residues. The CDR3 region has the DNA TGCAGCGCGCTCAACACCGGGGAGCTGTTTTTT. Translating gives CSALNTGELFF.

The CDR3 DNA is TGTGCCAGCAGCTTACAGGAAACAACCTACAATGAGCAGTTCTTC. Its protein product is CASSLQETTYNEQFF. The chain joins TRBV7-9 to TRBJ2-1; no definite D call. Germline V gene sequence: CDR1 SEHNR, CDR2 FQNEAQ (reference sequence). V lost 2 bases and J 2 bases, leaving 10 bases between the germline ends. This CDR3 is built from 15 residues. Full variable domain (missing parts from reference TRBV7-9 and TRBJ2-1): DTGVSQNPRHKITKRGQNVTFRCDPISEHNRLYWYRQTLGQGPEFLTYFQNEAQLEKSRLLSDRFSAERPKGSFSTLEIQRTEQGDSAMYLCASSLQETTYNEQFFGPGTRLTVL.

This chain's CDR3 is CASGLAISYNEQFF. The CDR3 DNA follows: TGTGCTAGTGGTTTGGCCATCTCCTACAATGAGCAGTTCTTC. The chain uses TRBV12-5 and TRBJ2-1; D call uncertain. CDR1 and CDR2 (germline): LGHNT, FRNRAP. V dropped 1 base and J dropped 0 bases, with 4 bases sitting between them. The CDR3 has 14 residues.

The chain uses TRBV6-5 and TRBJ2-7; 10 bases line up with TRBD2. V was clipped by 3 bases and J by 7 bases; unmatched bases: 9. CDR3 length equals 15 residues. Per the germline V gene, CDR1 is MNHEY and CDR2 is SVGAGI. Written as DNA, the CDR3 is TGTGCCAGCAGTTATTGGCTAGCGGGAGCCGGGGAGCAGTACTTC. This encodes CASSYWLAGAGEQYF.

This rearrangement joins TRBV11-1 to TRBJ1-1, with a weak D call TRBD1 (5 bases). The germline gives CDR1 SGHAT, CDR2 FQDESV (reference sequence). The CDR3 runs 13 residues. The V and J ends lost 2 bases and 12 bases respectively, with 16 bases between them. DNA for the CDR3: TGTGCCAGCAGCTTACCGGGACGGCCCCGGCCTTTCTTT. Its translation is CASSLPGRPRPFF.

The rearrangement joins TRBV6-1 to TRBJ1-2; 7 bases align to TRBD1. CDR1 is MNHNS, CDR2 SASEGT, per germline. This CDR3 comprises 16 residues. The V segment lost 1 base and the J segment 4 bases; nucleotides outside the gene matches: 9. In DNA, the CDR3 is TGTGCCAGCAGTGAAGGGGGCAGGGGGAAATTCTATGGCTACACCTTC. Amino acids: CASSEGGRGKFYGYTF.

The gene calls are TRBV2 and TRBJ2-3; D ambiguous. Germline CDR1 and CDR2: SNHLY and FYNNEI. V dropped 7 bases and J dropped 5 bases, with 7 bases sitting between them. The CDR3 consists of 11 residues. CDR3 sequence (DNA): TGTGCCAGCAATCCCCAAGATACGCAGTATTTT. It yields the protein CASNPQDTQYF.

This rearrangement joins TRBV2 to TRBJ1-3; D remains unclear. V lost 0 bases, J lost 4 bases, and 10 bases lay in between. The CDR3 runs 15 residues. Germline V CDR1 and CDR2: SNHLY, FYNNEI. In DNA form, the CDR3 reads TGTGCCAGCAGTGAAGCCCCACTTTCGGGAAACACCATATATTTT. Its translation is CASSEAPLSGNTIYF.